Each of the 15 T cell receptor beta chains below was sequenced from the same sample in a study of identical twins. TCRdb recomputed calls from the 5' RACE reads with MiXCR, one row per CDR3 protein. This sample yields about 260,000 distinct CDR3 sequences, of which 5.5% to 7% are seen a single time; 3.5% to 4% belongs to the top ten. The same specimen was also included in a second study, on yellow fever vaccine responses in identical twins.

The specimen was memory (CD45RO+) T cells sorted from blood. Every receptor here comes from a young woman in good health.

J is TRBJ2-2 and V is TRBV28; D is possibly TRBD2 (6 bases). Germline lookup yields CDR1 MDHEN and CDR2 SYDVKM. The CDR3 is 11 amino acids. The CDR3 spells CASGWTGELFF. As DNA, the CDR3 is TGTGCGAGCGGGTGGACCGGGGAGCTGTTTTTT. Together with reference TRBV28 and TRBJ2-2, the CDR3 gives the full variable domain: DVKVTQSSRYLVKRTGEKVFLECVQDMDHENMFWYRQDPGLGLRLIYFSYDVKMKEKGDIPEGYSVSREKKERFSLILESASTNQTSMYLCASGWTGELFFGEGSRLTVL.

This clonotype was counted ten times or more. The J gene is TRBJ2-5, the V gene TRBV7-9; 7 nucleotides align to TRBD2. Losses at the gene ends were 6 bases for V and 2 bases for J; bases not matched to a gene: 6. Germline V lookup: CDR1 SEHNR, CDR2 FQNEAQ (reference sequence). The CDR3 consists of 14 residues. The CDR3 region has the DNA TGTGCCAGCAGTTTTCCCGGGGGGCAAGAGACCCAGTACTTC. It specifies CASSFPGGQETQYF.

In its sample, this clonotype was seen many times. CDR3 sequence (DNA): TGTGCCAGCAGTGACCCCCAAGGGGGGGGGACTGAAGCTTTCTTT. As protein: CASSDPQGGGTEAFF. The chain recombines TRBV25-1 with TRBJ1-1, with a possible D match to TRBD1 (6 bases). The CDR3 loop spans 15 amino acids. Looked up from germline, CDR1 is MGHDK and CDR2 is SYGVNS. With 3 bases removed from V and 5 bases from J, the gap between germline ends came to 16 bases.

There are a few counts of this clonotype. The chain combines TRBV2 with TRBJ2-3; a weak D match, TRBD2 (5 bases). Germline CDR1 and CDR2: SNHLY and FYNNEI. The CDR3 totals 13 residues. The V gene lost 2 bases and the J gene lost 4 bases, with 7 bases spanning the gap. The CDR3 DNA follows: TGTGCCAGCAGTGAACGGCGGGCAGATACGCAGTATTTT. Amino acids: CASSERRADTQYF.

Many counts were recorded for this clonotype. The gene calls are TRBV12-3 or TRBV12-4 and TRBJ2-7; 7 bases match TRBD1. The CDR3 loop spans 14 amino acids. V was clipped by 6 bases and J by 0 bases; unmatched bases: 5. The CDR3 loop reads CASSWTGGSYEQYF. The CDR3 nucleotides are TGTGCCAGCAGCTGGACAGGTGGCTCCTACGAGCAGTACTTC.

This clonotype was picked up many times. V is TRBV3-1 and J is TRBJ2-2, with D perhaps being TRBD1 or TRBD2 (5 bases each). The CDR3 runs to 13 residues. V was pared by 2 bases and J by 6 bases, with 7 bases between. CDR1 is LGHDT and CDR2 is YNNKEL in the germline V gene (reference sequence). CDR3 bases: TGTGCCAGCAGCCAACGAGGGGCCGGGGAGCTGTTTTTT. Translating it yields CASSQRGAGELFF. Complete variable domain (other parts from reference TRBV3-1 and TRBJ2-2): DTAVSQTPKYLVTQMGNDKSIKCEQNLGHDTMYWYKQDSKKFLKIMFSYNNKELIINETVPNRFSPKSPDKAHLNLHINSLELGDSAVYFCASSQRGAGELFFGEGSRLTVL.

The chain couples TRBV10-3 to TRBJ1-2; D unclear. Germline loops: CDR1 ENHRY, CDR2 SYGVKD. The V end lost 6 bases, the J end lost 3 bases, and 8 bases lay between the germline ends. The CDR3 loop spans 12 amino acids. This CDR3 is CAIRAVDYGYTF. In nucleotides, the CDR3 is TGTGCCATCAGGGCCGTTGACTATGGCTACACCTTC.

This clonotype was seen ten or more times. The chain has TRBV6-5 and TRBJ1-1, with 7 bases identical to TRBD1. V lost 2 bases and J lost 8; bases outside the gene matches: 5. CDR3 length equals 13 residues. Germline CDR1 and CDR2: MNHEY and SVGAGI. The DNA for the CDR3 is TGTGCCAGCAGTTACGGGCCGGGACAGGAAGCTTTCTTT. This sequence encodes CASSYGPGQEAFF.

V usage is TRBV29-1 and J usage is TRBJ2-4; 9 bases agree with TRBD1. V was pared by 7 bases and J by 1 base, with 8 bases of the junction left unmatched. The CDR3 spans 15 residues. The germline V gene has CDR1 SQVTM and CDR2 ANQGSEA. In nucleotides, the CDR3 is TGCAGCGCCCGCACCGGGACAGGGGCCAAAAACATTCAGTACTTC. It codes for CSARTGTGAKNIQYF.

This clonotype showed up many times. CDR3 sequence: CSASGASGGLWEQYV. DNA for the CDR3: TGCAGTGCTAGTGGGGCTAGCGGGGGGCTATGGGAGCAGTACGTC. The chain has TRBV20-1 and TRBJ2-7; 11 nucleotides align to TRBD2. V shed 3 bases, J shed 7 bases, and the junction held 11 bases outside the gene matches. The CDR3 runs 15 residues. Germline CDR1 is DFQATT and CDR2 is SNEGSKA (reference sequence).

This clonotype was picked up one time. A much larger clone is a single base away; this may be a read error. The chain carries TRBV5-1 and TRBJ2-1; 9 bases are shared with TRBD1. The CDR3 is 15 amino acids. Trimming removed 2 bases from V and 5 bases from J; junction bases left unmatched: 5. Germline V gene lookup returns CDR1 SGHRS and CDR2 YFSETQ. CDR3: CASSFDRGTNNEQFF. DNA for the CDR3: TGCGCCAGCAGCTTTGACAGGGGGACCAACAATGAGCAGTTCTTC.

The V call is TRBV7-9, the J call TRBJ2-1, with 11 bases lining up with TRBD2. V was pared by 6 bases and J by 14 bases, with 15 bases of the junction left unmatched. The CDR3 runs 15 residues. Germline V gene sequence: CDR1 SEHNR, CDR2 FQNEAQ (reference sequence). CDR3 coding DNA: TGTGCCAGCAGAACAACCACGACTAGCGGGGAACTGGAGTTCTTC. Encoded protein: CASRTTTTSGELEFF.

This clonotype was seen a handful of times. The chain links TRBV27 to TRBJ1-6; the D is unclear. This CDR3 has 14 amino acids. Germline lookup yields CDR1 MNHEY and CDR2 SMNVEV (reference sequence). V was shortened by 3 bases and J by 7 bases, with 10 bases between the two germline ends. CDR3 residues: CASSFGEANSPLHF. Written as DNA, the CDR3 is TGTGCCAGCAGTTTCGGGGAAGCGAATTCACCCCTCCACTTT.

The CDR3 spells CASSPANSNSGNTIYF. The DNA for the CDR3 is TGTGCCAGCTCACCGGCCAACAGTAACTCTGGAAACACCATATATTTT. V gene TRBV18 combines with J gene TRBJ1-3; D unresolved. This CDR3 region has 16 residues. Germline CDR1 KGHSH, CDR2 LQKENI. V lost 3 bases, J lost 0 bases, and 12 bases lay in between.

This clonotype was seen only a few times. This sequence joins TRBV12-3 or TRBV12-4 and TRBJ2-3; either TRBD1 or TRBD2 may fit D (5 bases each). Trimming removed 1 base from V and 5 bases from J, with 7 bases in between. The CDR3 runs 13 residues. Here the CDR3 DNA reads TGTGCCAGCAGTTTAGGGGACCAAGATACGCAGTATTTT. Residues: CASSLGDQDTQYF.